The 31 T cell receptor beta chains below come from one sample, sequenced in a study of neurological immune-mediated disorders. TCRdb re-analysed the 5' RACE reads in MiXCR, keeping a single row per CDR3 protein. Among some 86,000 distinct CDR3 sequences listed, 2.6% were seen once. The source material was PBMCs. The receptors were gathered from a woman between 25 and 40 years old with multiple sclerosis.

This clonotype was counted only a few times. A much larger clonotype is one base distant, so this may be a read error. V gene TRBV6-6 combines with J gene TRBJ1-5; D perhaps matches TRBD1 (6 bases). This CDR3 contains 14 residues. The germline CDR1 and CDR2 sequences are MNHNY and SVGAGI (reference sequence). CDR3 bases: TGTGCCAGCAGCCTGCGGGACAACTATCAGCACCAGCATTTT. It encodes CASSLRDNYQHQHF.

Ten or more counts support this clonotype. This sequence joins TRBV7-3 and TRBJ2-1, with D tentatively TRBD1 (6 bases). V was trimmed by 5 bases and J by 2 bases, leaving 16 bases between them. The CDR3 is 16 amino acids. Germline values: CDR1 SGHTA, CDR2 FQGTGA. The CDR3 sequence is CASSPALGQPYNEQFF. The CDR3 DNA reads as TGTGCCAGCAGCCCTGCCTTGGGACAACCCTACAATGAGCAGTTCTTC.

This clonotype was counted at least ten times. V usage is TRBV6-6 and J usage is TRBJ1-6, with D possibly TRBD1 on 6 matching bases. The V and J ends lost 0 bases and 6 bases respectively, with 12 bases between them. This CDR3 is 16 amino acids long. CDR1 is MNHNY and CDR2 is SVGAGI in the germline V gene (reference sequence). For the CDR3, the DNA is TGTGCCAGCAGTTACTCACAGGGAGTAGGTAATTCACCCCTCCACTTT. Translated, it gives CASSYSQGVGNSPLHF.

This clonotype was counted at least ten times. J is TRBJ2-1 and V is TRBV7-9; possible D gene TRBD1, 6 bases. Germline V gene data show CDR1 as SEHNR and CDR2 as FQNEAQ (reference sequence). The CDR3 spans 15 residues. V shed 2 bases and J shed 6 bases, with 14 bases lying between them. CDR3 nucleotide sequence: TGTGCCAGCAGCTTACTGCCAAACAGGGCCAATGAGCAGTTCTTC. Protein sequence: CASSLLPNRANEQFF.

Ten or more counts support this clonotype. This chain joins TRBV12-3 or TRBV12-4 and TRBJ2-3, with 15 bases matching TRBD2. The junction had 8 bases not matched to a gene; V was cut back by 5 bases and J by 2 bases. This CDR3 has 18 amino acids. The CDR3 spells CASSRTSGREGPTDTQYF. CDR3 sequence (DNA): TGTGCCAGCAGTCGGACTAGCGGGAGGGAGGGACCCACAGATACGCAGTATTTT.

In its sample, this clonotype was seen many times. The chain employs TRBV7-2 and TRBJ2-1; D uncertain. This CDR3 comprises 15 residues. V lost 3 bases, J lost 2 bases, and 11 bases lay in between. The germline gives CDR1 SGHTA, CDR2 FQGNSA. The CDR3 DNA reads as TGTGCCAGCAGCTTGAGGTTGCAAACCTACAATGAGCAGTTCTTC. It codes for CASSLRLQTYNEQFF.

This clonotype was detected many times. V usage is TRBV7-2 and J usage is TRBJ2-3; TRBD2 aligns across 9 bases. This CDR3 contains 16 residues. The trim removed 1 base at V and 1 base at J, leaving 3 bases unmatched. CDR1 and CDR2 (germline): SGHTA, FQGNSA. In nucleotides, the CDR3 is TGTGCCAGCAGCTTAGGGGGACTAGCCCGCACAGATACGCAGTATTTT. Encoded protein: CASSLGGLARTDTQYF.

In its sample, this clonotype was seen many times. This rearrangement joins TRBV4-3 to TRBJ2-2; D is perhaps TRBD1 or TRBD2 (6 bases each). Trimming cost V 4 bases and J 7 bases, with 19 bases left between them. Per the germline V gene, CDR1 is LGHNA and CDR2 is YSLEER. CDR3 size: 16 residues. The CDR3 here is CASSRGMGGRDGELFF. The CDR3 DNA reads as TGCGCCAGCAGCCGAGGGATGGGGGGCCGCGACGGGGAGCTGTTTTTT.

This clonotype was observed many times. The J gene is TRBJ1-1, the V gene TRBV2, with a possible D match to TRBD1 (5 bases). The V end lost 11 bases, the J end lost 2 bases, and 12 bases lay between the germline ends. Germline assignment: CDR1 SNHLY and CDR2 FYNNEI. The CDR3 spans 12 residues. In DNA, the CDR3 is TGTGCCGGAGAGACAGCTAACACTGAAGCTTTCTTT. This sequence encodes CAGETANTEAFF.

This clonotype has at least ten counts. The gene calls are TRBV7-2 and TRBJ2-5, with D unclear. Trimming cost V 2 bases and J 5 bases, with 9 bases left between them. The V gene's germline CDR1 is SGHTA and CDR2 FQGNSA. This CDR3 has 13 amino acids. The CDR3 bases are TGTGCCAGCAGCTTAACGGTGAAGGAGACCCAGTACTTC. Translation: CASSLTVKETQYF. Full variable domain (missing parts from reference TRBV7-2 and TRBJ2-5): GAGVSQSPSNKVTEKGKDVELRCDPISGHTALYWYRQSLGQGLEFLIYFQGNSAPDKSGLPSDRFSAERTGGSVSTLTIQRTQQEDSAVYLCASSLTVKETQYFGPGTRLLVL.

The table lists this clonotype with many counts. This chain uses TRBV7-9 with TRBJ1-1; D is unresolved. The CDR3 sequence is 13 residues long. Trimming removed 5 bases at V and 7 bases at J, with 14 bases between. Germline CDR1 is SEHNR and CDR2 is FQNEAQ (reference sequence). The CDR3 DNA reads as TGTGCCAGCAGCGCTACGGAGTTTGGTGAAGCTTTCTTT. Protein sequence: CASSATEFGEAFF.

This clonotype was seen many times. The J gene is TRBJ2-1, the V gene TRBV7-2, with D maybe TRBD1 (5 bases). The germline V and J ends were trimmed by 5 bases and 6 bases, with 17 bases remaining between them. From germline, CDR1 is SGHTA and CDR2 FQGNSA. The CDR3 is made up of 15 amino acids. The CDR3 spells CASSHDRRGGNEQFF. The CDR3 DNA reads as TGTGCCAGCAGCCATGACCGAAGGGGTGGCAATGAGCAGTTCTTC.

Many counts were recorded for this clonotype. The CDR3 protein is CSPGHRLAGGRGYEQYF. The CDR3 DNA sequence: TGCAGTCCCGGTCACAGGCTAGCGGGAGGGCGTGGGTACGAGCAGTACTTC. The rearrangement uses TRBV20-1 and TRBJ2-7; 12 nucleotides match TRBD2. Germline V gives CDR1 DFQATT, CDR2 SNEGSKA (reference sequence). Trimming took 8 bases from V and 4 from J; bases not matched to a gene: 18. This CDR3 is built from 17 residues.

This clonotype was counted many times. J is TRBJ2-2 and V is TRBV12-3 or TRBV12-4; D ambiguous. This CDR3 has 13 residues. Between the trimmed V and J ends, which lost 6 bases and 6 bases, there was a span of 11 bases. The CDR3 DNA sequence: TGTGCCAGCAGCCCCACAGCCGCCGGGGAGCTGTTTTTT. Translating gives CASSPTAAGELFF.

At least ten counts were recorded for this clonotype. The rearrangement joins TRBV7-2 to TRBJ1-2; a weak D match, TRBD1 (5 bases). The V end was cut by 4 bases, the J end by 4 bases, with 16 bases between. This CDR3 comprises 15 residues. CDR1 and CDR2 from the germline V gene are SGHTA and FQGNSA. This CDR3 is CASSSNFYDSYGYTF. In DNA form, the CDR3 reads TGTGCCAGCAGCTCCAACTTCTACGACAGCTATGGCTACACCTTC.

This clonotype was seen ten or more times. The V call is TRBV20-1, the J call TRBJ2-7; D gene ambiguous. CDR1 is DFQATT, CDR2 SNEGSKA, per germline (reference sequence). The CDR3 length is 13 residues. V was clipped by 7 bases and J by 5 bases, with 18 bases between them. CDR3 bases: TGCAGTGTTAAAGACTTGCCCAGAAACGAGCAGTACTTC. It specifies CSVKDLPRNEQYF.

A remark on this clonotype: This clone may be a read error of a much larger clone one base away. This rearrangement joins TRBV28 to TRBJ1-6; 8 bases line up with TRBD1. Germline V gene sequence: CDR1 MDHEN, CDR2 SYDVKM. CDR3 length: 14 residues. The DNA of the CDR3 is TGTGCCAGCAGTCCGGGACAGGAGTATTCACCCCTCAACTTT. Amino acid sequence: CASSPGQEYSPLNF. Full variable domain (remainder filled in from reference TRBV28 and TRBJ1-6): DVKVTQSSRYLVKRTGEKVFLECVQDMDHENMFWYRQDPGLGLRLIYFSYDVKMKEKGDIPEGYSVSREKKERFSLILESASTNQTSMYLCASSPGQEYSPLNFGNGTRLTVT.

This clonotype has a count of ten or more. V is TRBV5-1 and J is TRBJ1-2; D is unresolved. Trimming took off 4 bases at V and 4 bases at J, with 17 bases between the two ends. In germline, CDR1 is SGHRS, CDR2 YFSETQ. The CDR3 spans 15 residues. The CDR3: CASSPRGSTVYGYTF. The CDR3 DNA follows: TGCGCCAGCAGCCCTCGCGGCTCCACCGTCTATGGCTACACCTTC.

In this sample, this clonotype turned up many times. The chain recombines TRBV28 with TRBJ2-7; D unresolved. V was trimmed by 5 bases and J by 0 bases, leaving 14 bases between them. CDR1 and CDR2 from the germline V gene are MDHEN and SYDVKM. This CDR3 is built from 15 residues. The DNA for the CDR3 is TGTGCCAGCAGTCCGCGTCTGGGCCCCTCCTACGAGCAGTACTTC. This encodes CASSPRLGPSYEQYF.

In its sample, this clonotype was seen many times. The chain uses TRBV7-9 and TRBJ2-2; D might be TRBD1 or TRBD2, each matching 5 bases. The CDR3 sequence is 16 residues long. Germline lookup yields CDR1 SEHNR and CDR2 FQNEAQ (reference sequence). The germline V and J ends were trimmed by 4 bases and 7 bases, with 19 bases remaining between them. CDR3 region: CASSSSLGAEGGELFF. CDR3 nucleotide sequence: TGTGCCAGCAGCTCTTCCCTCGGGGCAGAAGGCGGGGAGCTGTTTTTT.

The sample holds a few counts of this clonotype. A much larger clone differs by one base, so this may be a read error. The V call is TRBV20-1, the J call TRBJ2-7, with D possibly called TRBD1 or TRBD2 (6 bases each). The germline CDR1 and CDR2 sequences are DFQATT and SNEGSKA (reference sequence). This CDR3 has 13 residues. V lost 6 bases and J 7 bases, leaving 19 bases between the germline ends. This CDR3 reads CSAPLGGRKEQYF. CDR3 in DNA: TGCAGTGCCCCCTTGGGGGGCCGCAAAGAGCAGTACTTC.

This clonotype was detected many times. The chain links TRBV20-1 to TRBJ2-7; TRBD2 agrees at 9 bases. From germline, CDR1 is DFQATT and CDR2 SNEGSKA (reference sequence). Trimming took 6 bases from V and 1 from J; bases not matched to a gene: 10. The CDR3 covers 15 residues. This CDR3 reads CSAELASGMSYEQYF. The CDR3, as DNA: TGCAGTGCCGAGTTGGCTAGCGGGATGTCCTACGAGCAGTACTTC.

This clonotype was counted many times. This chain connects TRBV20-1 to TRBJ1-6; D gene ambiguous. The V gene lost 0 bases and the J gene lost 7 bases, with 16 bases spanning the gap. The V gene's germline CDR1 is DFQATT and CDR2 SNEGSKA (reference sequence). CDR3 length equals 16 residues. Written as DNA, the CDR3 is TGCAGTGCTAGAGAGATAAACGGGCGGACCAATTCACCCCTCCACTTT. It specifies CSAREINGRTNSPLHF.

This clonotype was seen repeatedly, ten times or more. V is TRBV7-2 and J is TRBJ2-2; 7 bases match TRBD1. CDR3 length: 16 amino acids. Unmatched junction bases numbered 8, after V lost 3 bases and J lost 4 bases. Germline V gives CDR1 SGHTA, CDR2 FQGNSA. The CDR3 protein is CASSFRGGRGTGELFF. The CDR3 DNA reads TGTGCCAGCAGCTTTCGAGGGGGCCGGGGCACCGGGGAGCTGTTTTTT.

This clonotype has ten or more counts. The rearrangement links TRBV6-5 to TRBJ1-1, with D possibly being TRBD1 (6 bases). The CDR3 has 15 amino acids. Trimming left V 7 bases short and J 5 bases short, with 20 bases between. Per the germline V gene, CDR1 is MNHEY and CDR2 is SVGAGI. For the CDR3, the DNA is TGTGCCAGCAACGGGGGGACGGCAGGGGTGACTGAAGCTTTCTTT. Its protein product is CASNGGTAGVTEAFF.

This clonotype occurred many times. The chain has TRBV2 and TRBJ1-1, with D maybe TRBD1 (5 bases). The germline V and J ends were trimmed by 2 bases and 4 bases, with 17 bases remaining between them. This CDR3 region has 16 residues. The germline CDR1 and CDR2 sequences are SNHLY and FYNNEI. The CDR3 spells CASSEISLLGGTEAFF. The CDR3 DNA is TGTGCCAGCAGTGAAATTAGTCTGCTCGGGGGCACTGAAGCTTTCTTT.

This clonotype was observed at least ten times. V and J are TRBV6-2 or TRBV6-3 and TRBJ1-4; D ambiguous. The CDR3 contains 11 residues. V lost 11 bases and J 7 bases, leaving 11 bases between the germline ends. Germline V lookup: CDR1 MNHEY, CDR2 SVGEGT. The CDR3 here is CAARRGEKLFF. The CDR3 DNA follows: TGTGCCGCCCGACGGGGTGAAAAACTGTTTTTT.

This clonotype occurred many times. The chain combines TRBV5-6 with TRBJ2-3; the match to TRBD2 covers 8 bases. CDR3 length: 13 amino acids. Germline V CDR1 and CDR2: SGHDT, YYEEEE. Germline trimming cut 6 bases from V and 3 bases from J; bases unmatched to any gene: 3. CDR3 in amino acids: CASKGLATDTQYF. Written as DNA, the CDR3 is TGTGCCAGCAAAGGACTAGCAACAGATACGCAGTATTTT. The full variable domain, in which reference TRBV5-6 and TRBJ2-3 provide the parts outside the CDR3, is DAGVTQSPTHLIKTRGQQVTLRCSPKSGHDTVSWYQQALGQGPQFIFQYYEEEERQRGNFPDRFSGHQFPNYSSELNVNALLLGDSALYLCASKGLATDTQYFGPGTRLTVL.

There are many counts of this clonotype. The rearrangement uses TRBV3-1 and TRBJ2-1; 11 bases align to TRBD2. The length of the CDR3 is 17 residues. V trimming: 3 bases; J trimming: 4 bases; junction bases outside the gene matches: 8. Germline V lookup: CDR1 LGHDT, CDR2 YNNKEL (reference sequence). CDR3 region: CASSQIPGLAVYNEQFF. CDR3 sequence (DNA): TGTGCCAGCAGCCAGATACCGGGACTAGCGGTATACAATGAGCAGTTCTTC.

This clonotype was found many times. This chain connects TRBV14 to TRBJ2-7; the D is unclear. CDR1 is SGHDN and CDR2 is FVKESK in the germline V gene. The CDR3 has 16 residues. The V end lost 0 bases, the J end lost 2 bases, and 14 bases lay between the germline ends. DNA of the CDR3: TGTGCCAGCAGCCAAGATTCCCACCCATCAACCTACGAGCAGTACTTC. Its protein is CASSQDSHPSTYEQYF.

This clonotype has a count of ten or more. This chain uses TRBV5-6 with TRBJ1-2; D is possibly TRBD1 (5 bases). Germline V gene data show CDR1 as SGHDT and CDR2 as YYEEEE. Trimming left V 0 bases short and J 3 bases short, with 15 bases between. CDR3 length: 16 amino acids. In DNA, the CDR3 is TGTGCCAGCAGCTTGGAGTGGGGACCGAGGGACTATGGCTACACCTTC. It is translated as CASSLEWGPRDYGYTF.